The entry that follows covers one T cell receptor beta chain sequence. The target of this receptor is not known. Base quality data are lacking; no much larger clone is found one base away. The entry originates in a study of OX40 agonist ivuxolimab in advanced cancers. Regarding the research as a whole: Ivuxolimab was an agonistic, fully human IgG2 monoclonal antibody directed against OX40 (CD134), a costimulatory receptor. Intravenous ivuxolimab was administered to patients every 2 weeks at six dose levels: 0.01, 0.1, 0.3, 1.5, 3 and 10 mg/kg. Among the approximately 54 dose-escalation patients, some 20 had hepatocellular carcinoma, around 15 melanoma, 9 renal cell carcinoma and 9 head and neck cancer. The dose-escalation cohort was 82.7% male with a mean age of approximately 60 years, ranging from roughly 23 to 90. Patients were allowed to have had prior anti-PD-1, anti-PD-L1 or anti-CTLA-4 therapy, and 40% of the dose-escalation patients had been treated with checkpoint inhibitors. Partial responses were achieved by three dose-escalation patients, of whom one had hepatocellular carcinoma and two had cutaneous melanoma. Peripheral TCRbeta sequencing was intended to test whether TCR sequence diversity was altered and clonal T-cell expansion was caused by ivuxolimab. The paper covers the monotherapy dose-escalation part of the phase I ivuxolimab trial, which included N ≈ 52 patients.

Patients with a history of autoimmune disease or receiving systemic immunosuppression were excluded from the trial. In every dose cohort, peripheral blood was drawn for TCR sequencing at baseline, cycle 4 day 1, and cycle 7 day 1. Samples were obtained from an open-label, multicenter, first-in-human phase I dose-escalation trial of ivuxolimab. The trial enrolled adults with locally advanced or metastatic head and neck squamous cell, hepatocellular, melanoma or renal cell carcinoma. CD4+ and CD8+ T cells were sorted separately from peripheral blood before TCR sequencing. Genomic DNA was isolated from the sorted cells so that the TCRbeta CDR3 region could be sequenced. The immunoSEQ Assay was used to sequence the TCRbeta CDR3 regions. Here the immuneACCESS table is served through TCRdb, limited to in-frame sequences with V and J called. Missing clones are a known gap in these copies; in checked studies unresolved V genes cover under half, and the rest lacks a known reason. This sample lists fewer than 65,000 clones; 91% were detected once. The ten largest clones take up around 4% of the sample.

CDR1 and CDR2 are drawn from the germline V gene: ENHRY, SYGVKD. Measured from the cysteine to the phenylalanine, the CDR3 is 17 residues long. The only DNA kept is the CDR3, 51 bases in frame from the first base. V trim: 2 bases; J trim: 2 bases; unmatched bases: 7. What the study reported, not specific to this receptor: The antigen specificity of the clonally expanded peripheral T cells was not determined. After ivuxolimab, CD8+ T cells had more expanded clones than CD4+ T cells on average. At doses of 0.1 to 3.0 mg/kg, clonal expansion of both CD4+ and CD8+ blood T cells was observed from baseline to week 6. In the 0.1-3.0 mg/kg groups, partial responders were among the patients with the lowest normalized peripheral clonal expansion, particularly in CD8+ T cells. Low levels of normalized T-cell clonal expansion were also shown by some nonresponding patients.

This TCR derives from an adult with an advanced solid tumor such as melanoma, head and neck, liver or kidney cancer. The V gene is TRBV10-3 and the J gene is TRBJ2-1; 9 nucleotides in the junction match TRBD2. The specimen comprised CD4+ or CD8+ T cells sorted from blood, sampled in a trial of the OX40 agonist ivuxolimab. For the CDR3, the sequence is CAISEPTSGFTYNEQFF. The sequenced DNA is TGTGCCATCAGTGAGCCGACTAGCGGTTTCACCTACAATGAGCAGTTCTTC.